A single sample is the source of the 21 T cell receptor beta chains below, sequenced in a study of blood T cell repertoires in COVID-19. Data came from immunoSEQ multiplex PCR; TCRdb stores just in-frame clones and leaves some out. The repertoire holds some 160,000 clones, with roughly 93% as singletons. Sequencing used peripheral blood. The receptors were gathered from a man aged 18 to 29 with COVID-19, enrolled during active disease.

The chain employs TRBV11-3 and TRBJ1-5, with D tentatively TRBD1 (6 bases). V was trimmed by 7 bases and J by 2 bases, leaving 9 bases between them. CDR1 and CDR2 from the germline V gene are SGHNT and YENEEA. The length of the CDR3 is 13 residues. CDR3 protein: CASISGGNQPQHF. The CDR3 DNA follows: TGTGCCAGCATCTCAGGGGGCAATCAGCCCCAGCATTTT.

This rearrangement joins TRBV28 to TRBJ2-1; 7 positions agree with TRBD2. The V gene's germline CDR1 is MDHEN and CDR2 SYDVKM. This CDR3 spans 13 amino acids. V trimming: 7 bases; J trimming: 7 bases; junction bases outside the gene matches: 7. As DNA, the CDR3 is TGTGCCAGCATAGGCGCGGGAGAGAATGAGCAGTTCTTC. It codes for CASIGAGENEQFF. Full variable domain (rest looked up from reference TRBV28 and TRBJ2-1): DVKVTQSSRYLVKRTGEKVFLECVQDMDHENMFWYRQDPGLGLRLIYFSYDVKMKEKGDIPEGYSVSREKKERFSLILESASTNQTSMYLCASIGAGENEQFFGPGTRLTVL.

This clone came up a few times. The chain has TRBV6-5 and TRBJ1-3; 7 nucleotides match TRBD1. J gave up 4 bases and V 2 bases, and 2 bases lay outside the gene matches. The CDR3 extends over 14 amino acids. Germline CDR1 and CDR2: MNHEY and SVGAGI. CDR3 sequence: CASSYGGQGNTIYF. The CDR3 DNA sequence: TGTGCCAGCAGTTACGGGGGACAGGGAAACACCATATATTTT.

The rearrangement joins TRBV27 to TRBJ2-7, with 14 bases that match TRBD2. The CDR3 covers 16 residues. J gave up 9 bases and V 4 bases, and 11 bases lay outside the gene matches. Per the germline V gene, CDR1 is MNHEY and CDR2 is SMNVEV (reference sequence). The CDR3, as DNA: TGTGCCAGCAGTTCCTCGACTAGCGGGGGGGCCCAGGGGCAGTACTTC. It codes for CASSSSTSGGAQGQYF.

The chain uses TRBV5-6 and TRBJ2-7; the match to TRBD1 covers 8 bases. Germline CDR1 reads SGHDT; CDR2 reads YYEEEE. The CDR3 has 16 residues. V lost 4 bases and J lost 3; bases outside the gene matches: 12. This CDR3 reads CASSADRVIGIYEQYF. DNA of the CDR3: TGTGCCAGCAGCGCGGACAGGGTGATCGGTATCTACGAGCAGTACTTC.

The J gene is TRBJ2-5, the V gene TRBV28, with TRBD2 as a possible D gene (5 bases). Per germline, CDR1 MDHEN and CDR2 SYDVKM. V lost 6 bases to trimming and J lost 2 bases, with 10 bases between them. The CDR3 contains 13 residues. This CDR3 is CASRRERQETQYF. The CDR3 DNA sequence: TGTGCCAGCAGGAGGGAGAGGCAAGAGACCCAGTACTTC. The variable domain in full, with the rest retrieved from reference TRBV28 and TRBJ2-5, is DVKVTQSSRYLVKRTGEKVFLECVQDMDHENMFWYRQDPGLGLRLIYFSYDVKMKEKGDIPEGYSVSREKKERFSLILESASTNQTSMYLCASRRERQETQYFGPGTRLLVL.

This clone was detected once. This chain joins TRBV11-1 and TRBJ1-2; the D is unclear. The germline V gene encodes CDR1 SGHAT and CDR2 FQDESV (reference sequence). This CDR3 is built from 12 residues. V gave up 5 bases and J gave up 13 bases, with 17 bases separating them. CDR3 in amino acids: CASSLNRGGSTF. The CDR3 DNA is TGTGCCAGCAGCCTTAACCGAGGTGGGAGCACCTTC.

Here the CDR3 reads CASSEGRTEAFF. For the CDR3, the DNA is TGTGCCAGCAGTGAGGGGCGGACTGAAGCTTTCTTT. V usage is TRBV6-1 and J usage is TRBJ1-1; tentatively, D is TRBD1 (5 bases). CDR1 and CDR2 from the germline V gene are MNHNS and SASEGT. CDR3 length equals 12 residues. V was pared by 3 bases and J by 5 bases, with 7 bases between.

The chain joins TRBV11-2 to TRBJ2-2; perhaps TRBD1 as D (6 bases). Germline V lookup: CDR1 SGHAT, CDR2 FQNNGV. V lost 2 bases and J lost 7, with 8 bases in between. The CDR3 loop spans 13 amino acids. The CDR3 sequence is CASSLSGVGELFF. CDR3 in DNA: TGTGCCAGCAGCTTATCAGGGGTCGGGGAGCTGTTTTTT. The whole variable domain, remainder taken from reference TRBV11-2 and TRBJ2-2, is EAGVAQSPRYKIIEKRQSVAFWCNPISGHATLYWYQQILGQGPKLLIQFQNNGVVDDSQLPKDRFSAERLKGVDSTLKIQPAKLEDSAVYLCASSLSGVGELFFGEGSRLTVL.

The V call is TRBV5-4, the J call TRBJ2-7; 8 bases are shared with TRBD1. Germline V gene sequence: CDR1 SGHNT, CDR2 YYREEE (reference sequence). The length of the CDR3 is 15 residues. V was pared by 0 bases and J by 4 bases, with 6 bases of the junction left unmatched. The CDR3 coding sequence is TGTGCCAGCAGCTTGGGGACAGGGCAAGGGTACGAGCAGTACTTC. This encodes CASSLGTGQGYEQYF. Complete variable domain (other parts from reference TRBV5-4 and TRBJ2-7): ETGVTQSPTHLIKTRGQQVTLRCSSQSGHNTVSWYQQALGQGPQFIFQYYREEENGRGNFPPRFSGLQFPNYSSELNVNALELDDSALYLCASSLGTGQGYEQYFGPGTRLTVT.

On this clone: Relative to the germline gene, one junction end is altered; a read error may explain this. V gene TRBV12-3 or TRBV12-4 combines with J gene TRBJ1-2; 7 bases agree with TRBD1. This CDR3 has 12 amino acids. The CDR3 DNA follows: TGTGCCAGCAGTTTACCTCCAGGGGGGAGAGATTTC. Translation: CASSLPPGGRDF.

This clone has just one count. This chain links TRBV6-5 with TRBJ2-3, with 7 bases that match TRBD1. Germline V CDR1 and CDR2: MNHEY, SVGAGI. J lost 3 bases, V lost 5 bases, and 8 bases had no gene match. This CDR3 comprises 15 residues. This CDR3 reads CASSRQGVLTDTQYF. The CDR3 DNA follows: TGTGCCAGCAGTCGTCAGGGGGTTTTAACAGATACGCAGTATTTT.

This clone was recorded only once. The DNA for the CDR3 is TGCAGTGCTAGTACCCTAAGCTCCTACAATGAGCAGTTCTTC. The encoded protein is CSASTLSSYNEQFF. This chain connects TRBV20-1 to TRBJ2-1; D unresolved. Trimming took off 3 bases at V and 0 bases at J, with 9 bases between the two ends. Germline CDR1 reads DFQATT; CDR2 reads SNEGSKA (reference sequence). The CDR3 runs to 14 residues.

This chain uses TRBV7-9 with TRBJ1-6, with 10 bases aligning to TRBD1. V dropped 5 bases and J dropped 9; count of bases not matched to a gene: 10. This CDR3 comprises 16 residues. Germline-derived CDR1 and CDR2 are SEHNR and FQNEAQ (reference sequence). CDR3 loop: CASSPSSGTGVSPLHF. For the CDR3, the DNA is TGTGCCAGCAGCCCGTCATCCGGGACAGGGGTTTCACCCCTCCACTTT.

The rearrangement uses TRBV30 and TRBJ2-2; 7 bases agree with TRBD1. V lost 3 bases to trimming and J lost 5 bases; unmatched junction nucleotides: 9. Germline loops: CDR1 GTSNPN, CDR2 SVGIG (reference sequence). CDR3 length equals 15 residues. The CDR3 DNA follows: TGTGCCTGGAGACAGGGGCCCTCTGGTACCGGGGAGCTGTTTTTT. Its protein is CAWRQGPSGTGELFF.

V gene TRBV4-1 combines with J gene TRBJ1-2; tentatively, D is TRBD1 (5 bases). V gave up 1 base and J gave up 6 bases, with 15 bases separating them. Germline V gene sequence: CDR1 MGHRA, CDR2 YSYEKL. The CDR3 is made up of 15 amino acids. CDR3 in DNA: TGCGCCAGCAGCCAAGCCGGGACCGCGGGGGATGGCTACACCTTC. Protein sequence: CASSQAGTAGDGYTF.

The chain joins TRBV6-2 or TRBV6-3 to TRBJ1-5, with D perhaps TRBD1 (6 bases). V gave up 0 bases and J gave up 5 bases, with 11 bases separating them. From germline, CDR1 is MNHEY and CDR2 SVGEGT. This CDR3 contains 15 residues. CDR3 DNA: TGTGCCAGCAGTTACTCGACAGGCCTGTATCAGCCCCAGCATTTT. Its translation: CASSYSTGLYQPQHF.

The V gene is TRBV7-3, the J gene TRBJ2-3, with D unclear. Trimming removed 1 base at V and 0 bases at J, with 11 bases between. The CDR3 sequence is 16 residues long. Germline V CDR1 and CDR2: SGHTA, FQGTGA. This chain's CDR3 is CASSLMWSTSTDTQYF. In nucleotides, the CDR3 is TGTGCCAGCAGCTTAATGTGGAGTACTAGCACAGATACGCAGTATTTT.

The genes are TRBV11-2 and TRBJ1-1; a weak D match, TRBD1 (6 bases). Looked up from germline, CDR1 is SGHAT and CDR2 is FQNNGV. CDR3 length equals 14 residues. Trimming cost V 4 bases and J 1 base, with 10 bases left between them. This CDR3 reads CASSSQGTNTEAFF. As DNA, the CDR3 is TGTGCCAGCAGCTCGCAGGGGACGAACACTGAAGCTTTCTTT.

V gene TRBV27 combines with J gene TRBJ2-7, with 9 positions matching TRBD1. The CDR3 loop spans 15 amino acids. Looked up from germline, CDR1 is MNHEY and CDR2 is SMNVEV (reference sequence). V shed 4 bases, J shed 5 bases, and the junction held 9 bases outside the gene matches. The CDR3 DNA is TGTGCCAGCAGTTCCCCCGGGACAGGGACACACGAGCAGTACTTC. Amino acids: CASSSPGTGTHEQYF.

Only one count was recorded for this clone. The gene calls are TRBV27 and TRBJ2-7; 11 bases fit TRBD1. The V gene end was trimmed by 5 bases and the J gene end by 4 bases; junction bases not matched to a gene: 4. Germline V gives CDR1 MNHEY, CDR2 SMNVEV (reference sequence). This CDR3 has 14 amino acids. The CDR3 nucleotides read TGTGCCAGCAGTCTGGGACAGGGGGGATACGAGCAGTACTTC. Translated, it gives CASSLGQGGYEQYF.